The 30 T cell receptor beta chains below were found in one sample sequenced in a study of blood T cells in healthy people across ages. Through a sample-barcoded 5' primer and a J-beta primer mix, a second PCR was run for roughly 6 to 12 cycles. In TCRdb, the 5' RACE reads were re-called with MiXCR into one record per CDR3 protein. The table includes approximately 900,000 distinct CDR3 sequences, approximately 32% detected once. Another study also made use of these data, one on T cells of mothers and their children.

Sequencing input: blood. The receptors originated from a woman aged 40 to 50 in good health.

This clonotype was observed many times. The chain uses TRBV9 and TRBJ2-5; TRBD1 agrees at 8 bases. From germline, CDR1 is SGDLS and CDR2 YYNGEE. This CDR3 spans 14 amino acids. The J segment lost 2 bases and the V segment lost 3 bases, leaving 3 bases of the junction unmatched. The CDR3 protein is CASSARTGQETQYF. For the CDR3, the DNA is TGTGCCAGCAGCGCCCGGACAGGGCAAGAGACCCAGTACTTC. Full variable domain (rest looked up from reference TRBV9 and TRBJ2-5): DSGVTQTPKHLITATGQRVTLRCSPRSGDLSVYWYQQSLDQGLQFLIQYYNGEERAKGNILERFSAQQFPDLHSELNLSSLELGDSALYFCASSARTGQETQYFGPGTRLLVL.

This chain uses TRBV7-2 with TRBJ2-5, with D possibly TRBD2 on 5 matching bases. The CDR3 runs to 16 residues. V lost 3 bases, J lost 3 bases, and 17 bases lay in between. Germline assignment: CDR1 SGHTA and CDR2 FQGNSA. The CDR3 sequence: CASSLRGQAGKETQYF. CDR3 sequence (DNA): TGTGCCAGCAGCTTGCGCGGGCAGGCGGGCAAAGAGACCCAGTACTTC.

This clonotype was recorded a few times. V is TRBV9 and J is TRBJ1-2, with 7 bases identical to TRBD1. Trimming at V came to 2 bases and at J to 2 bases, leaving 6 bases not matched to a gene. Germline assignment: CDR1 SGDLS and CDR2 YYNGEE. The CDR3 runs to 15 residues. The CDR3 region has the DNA TGTGCCAGCAGCGTCGGACAGGCCCTAAACTATGGCTACACCTTC. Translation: CASSVGQALNYGYTF.

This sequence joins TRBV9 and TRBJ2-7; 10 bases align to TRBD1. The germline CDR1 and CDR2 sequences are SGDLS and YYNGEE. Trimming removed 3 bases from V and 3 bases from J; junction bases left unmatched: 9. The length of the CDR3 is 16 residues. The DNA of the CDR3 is TGTGCCAGCAGCGCATCTATCGGGACAGGGGACTACGAGCAGTACTTC. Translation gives CASSASIGTGDYEQYF.

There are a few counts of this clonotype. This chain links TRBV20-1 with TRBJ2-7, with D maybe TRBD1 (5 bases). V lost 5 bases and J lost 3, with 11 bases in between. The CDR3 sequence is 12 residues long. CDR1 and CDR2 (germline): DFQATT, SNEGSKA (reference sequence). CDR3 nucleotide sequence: TGCAGTGCTTGGACAAAAAGCTACGAGCAGTACTTC. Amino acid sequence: CSAWTKSYEQYF.

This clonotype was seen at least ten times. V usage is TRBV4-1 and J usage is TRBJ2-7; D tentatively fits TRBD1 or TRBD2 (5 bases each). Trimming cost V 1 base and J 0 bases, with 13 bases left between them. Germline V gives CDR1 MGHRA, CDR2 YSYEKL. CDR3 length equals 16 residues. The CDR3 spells CASSQGGSGFSYEQYF. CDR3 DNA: TGCGCCAGCAGCCAAGGAGGGTCAGGGTTCTCCTACGAGCAGTACTTC.

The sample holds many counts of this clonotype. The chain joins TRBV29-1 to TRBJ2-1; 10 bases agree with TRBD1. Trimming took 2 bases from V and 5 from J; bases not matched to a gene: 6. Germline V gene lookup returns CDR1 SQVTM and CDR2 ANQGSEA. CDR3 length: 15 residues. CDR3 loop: CSVERRDRGNNEQFF. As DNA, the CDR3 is TGCAGCGTTGAACGGCGGGACAGGGGTAACAATGAGCAGTTCTTC.

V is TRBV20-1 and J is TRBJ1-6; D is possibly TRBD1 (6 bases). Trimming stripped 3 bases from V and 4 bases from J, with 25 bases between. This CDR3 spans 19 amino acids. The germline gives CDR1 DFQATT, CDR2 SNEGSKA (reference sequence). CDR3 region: CSASLGRGFLPSYNSPLHF. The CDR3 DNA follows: TGCAGTGCTAGTCTCGGCAGGGGTTTTCTTCCCAGTTATAATTCACCCCTCCACTTT.

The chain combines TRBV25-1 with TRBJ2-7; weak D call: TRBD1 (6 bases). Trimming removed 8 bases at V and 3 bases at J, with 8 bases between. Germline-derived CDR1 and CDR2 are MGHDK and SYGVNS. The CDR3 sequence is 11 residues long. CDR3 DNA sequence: TGTGCCAGCGCACAGGGCTACGAGCAGTACTTC. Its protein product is CASAQGYEQYF.

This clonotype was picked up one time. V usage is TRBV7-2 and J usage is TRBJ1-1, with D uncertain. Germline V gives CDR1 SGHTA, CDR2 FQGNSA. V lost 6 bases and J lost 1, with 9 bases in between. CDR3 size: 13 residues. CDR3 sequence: CASRGSTNTEAFF. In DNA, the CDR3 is TGTGCCAGCAGGGGCAGCACGAACACTGAAGCTTTCTTT.

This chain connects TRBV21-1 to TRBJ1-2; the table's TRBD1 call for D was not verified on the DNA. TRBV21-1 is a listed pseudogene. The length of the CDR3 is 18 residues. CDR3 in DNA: TGTGCCAGCAGCAAAGATTGGAGGGGGACAGGGGAAGGTTGTGGCTACACCTTC. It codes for CASSKDWRGTGEGCGYTF.

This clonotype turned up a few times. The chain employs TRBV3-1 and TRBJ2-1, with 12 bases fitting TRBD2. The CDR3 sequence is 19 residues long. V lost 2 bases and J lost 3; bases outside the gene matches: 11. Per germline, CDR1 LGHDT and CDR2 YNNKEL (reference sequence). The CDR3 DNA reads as TGTGCCAGCAGCCAATTGGACCCGGGACTAGCGGGCCTCTACAATGAGCAGTTCTTC. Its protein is CASSQLDPGLAGLYNEQFF.

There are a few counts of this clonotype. The CDR3 region has the DNA TGTGCCAGCAGCTCACTTACTAGCTACAATGAGCAGTTCTTC. Translating it yields CASSSLTSYNEQFF. This chain links TRBV7-9 with TRBJ2-1; D is perhaps TRBD2 (5 bases). The V gene's germline CDR1 is SEHNR and CDR2 FQNEAQ (reference sequence). Trimming removed 4 bases from V and 3 bases from J, with 10 bases in between. The CDR3 has 14 residues.

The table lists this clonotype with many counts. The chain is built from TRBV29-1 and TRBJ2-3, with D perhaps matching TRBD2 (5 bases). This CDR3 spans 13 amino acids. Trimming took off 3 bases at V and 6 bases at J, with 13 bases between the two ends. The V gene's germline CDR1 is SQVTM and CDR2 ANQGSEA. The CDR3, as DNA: TGCAGCGTTGATGGTCTAGCAGCGGATACGCAGTATTTT. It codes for CSVDGLAADTQYF.

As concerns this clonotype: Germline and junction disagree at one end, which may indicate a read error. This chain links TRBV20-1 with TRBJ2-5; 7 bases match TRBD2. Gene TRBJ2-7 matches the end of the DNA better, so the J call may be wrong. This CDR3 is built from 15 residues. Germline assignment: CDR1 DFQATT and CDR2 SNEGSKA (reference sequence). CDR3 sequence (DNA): TGCAGTACTAGAGATTTGGGGGGGACTTCCTACGAGCAGTACTTC. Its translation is CSTRDLGGTSYEQYF.

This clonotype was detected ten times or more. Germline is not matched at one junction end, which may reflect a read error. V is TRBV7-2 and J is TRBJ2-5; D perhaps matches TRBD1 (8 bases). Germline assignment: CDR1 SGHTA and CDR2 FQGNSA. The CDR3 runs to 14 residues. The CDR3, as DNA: TGCGCCAGCAGCCGTGGACAGGGAGGGGAGACCCAGTACTTC. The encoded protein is CASSRGQGGETQYF.

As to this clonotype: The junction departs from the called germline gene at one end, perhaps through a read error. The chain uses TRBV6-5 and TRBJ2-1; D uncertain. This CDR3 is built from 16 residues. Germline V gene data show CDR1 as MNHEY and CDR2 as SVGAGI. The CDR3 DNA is TGTGCCCGCAGTCGCCGCCGGGTGAGCTCCTACAATGAGCAGTTCTTC. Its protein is CARSRRRVSSYNEQFF.

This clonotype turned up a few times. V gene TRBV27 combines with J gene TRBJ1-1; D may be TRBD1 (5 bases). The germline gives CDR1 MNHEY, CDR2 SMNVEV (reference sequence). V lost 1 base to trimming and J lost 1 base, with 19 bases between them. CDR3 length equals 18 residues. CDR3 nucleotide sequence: TGTGCCAGCAGTTTATATCCCGCAGGGATGAACCCGAACACTGAAGCTTTCTTT. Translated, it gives CASSLYPAGMNPNTEAFF.

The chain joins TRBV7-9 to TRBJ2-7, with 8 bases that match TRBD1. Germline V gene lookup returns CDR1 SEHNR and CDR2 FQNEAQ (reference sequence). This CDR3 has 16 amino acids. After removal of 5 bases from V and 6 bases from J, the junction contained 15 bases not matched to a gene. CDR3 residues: CASSQTAGQVLREQYF. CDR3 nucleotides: TGTGCCAGCAGCCAAACGGCGGGACAGGTATTGCGCGAGCAGTACTTC.

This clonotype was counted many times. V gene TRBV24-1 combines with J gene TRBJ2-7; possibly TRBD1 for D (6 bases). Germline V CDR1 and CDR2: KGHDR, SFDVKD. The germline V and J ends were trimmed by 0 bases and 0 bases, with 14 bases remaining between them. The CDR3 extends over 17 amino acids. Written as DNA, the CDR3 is TGTGCCACCAGTGATTTGGATTGGGGGCCGGACTCCTACGAGCAGTACTTC. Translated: CATSDLDWGPDSYEQYF.

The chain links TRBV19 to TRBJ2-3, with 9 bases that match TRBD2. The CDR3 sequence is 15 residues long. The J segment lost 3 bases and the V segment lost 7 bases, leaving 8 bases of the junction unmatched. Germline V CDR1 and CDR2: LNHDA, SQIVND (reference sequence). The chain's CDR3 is CASNLAGRQTDTQYF. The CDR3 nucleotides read TGTGCCAGTAACCTAGCGGGGCGTCAAACAGATACGCAGTATTTT. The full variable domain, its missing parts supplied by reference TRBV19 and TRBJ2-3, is DGGITQSPKYLFRKEGQNVTLSCEQNLNHDAMYWYRQDPGQGLRLIYYSQIVNDFQKGDIAEGYSVSREKKESFPLTVTSAQKNPTAFYLCASNLAGRQTDTQYFGPGTRLTVL.

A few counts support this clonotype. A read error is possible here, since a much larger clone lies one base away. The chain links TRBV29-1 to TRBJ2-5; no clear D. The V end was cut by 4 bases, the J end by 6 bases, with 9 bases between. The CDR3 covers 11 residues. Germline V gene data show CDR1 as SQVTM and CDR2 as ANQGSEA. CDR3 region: CSVVQLKTQYF. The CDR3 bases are TGCAGCGTTGTACAGCTGAAGACCCAGTACTTC.

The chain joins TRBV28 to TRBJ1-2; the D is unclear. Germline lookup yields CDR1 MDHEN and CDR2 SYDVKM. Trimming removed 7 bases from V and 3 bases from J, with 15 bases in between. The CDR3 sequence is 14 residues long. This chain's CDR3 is CASTRTALYYGYTF. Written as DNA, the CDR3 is TGTGCCAGCACTCGGACTGCACTTTACTATGGCTACACCTTC.

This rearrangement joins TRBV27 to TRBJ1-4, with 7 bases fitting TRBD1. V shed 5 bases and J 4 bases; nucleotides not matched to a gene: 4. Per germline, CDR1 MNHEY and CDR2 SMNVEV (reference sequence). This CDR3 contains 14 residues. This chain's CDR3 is CASSAGQRNEKLFF. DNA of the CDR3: TGTGCCAGCAGTGCGGGACAGCGTAATGAAAAACTGTTTTTT.

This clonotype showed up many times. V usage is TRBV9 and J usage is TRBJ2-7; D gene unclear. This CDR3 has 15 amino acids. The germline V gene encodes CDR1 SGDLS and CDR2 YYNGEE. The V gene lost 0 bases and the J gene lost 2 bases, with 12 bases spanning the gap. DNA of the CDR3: TGTGCCAGCAGCGTAGAAGCAGGTTCCCCCTACGAGCAGTACTTC. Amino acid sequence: CASSVEAGSPYEQYF.

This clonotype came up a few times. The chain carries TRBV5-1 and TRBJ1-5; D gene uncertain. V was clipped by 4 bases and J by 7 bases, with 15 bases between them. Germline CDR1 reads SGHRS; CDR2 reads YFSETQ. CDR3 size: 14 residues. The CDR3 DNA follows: TGCGCCAGCAGCCAGAGCCCGGATGGACAGCCCCAGCATTTT. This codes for CASSQSPDGQPQHF.

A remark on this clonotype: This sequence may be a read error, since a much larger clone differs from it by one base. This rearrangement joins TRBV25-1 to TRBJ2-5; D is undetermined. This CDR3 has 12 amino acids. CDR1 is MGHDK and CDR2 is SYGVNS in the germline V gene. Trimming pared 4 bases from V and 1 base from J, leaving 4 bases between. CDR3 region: CASSGPQETQYF. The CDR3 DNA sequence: TGTGCCAGCAGTGGGCCCCAAGAGACCCAGTACTTC.

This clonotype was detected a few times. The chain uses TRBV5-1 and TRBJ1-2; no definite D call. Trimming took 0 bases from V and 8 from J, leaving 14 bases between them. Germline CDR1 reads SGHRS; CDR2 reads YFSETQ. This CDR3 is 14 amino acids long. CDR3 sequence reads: CASSLGDSPGGYTF. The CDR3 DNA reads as TGCGCCAGCAGCTTGGGGGATTCGCCGGGAGGCTACACCTTC.

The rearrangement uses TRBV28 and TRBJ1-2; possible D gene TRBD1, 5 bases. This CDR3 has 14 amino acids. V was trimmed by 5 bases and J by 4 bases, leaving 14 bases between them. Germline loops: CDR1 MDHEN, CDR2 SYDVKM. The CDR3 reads CASSALGALYGYTF. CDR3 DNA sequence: TGTGCCAGCAGTGCCCTTGGGGCGCTCTATGGCTACACCTTC.

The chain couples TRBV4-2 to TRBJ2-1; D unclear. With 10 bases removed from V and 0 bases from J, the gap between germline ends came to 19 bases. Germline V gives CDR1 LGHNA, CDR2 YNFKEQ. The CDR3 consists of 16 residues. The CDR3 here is CAILGFPLCSYNEQFF. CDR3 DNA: TGTGCCATCTTGGGGTTCCCACTGTGCTCCTACAATGAGCAGTTCTTC.